Each of the 19 T cell receptor beta chains below was sequenced from the same sample in a study of cytomegalovirus exposure and HLA in healthy donors. The study ran its PCR with 60 Vbeta and 13 Jbeta primers. The method was immunoSEQ multiplex PCR; TCRdb's version includes in-frame clones alone and lacks a portion of them. The sample holds roughly 130,000 clones, more than 75% seen once. Sequences were obtained from PBMCs. The receptors here all came from a man aged 35-49 years in good health and CMV-seronegative.

The table lists this clone with a few counts. The chain links TRBV18 to TRBJ2-7; the D gene is possibly TRBD2 (5 bases). V gave up 3 bases and J gave up 4 bases, with 19 bases separating them. The CDR3 is made up of 16 amino acids. Germline V CDR1 and CDR2: KGHSH, LQKENI. CDR3: CASSPKVSSGVYEQYF. The DNA for the CDR3 is TGTGCCAGCTCACCCAAGGTCTCGTCCGGGGTATACGAGCAGTACTTC.

The chain links TRBV19 to TRBJ1-2; 8 nucleotides line up with TRBD1. From germline, CDR1 is LNHDA and CDR2 SQIVND (reference sequence). The trim removed 4 bases at V and 5 bases at J, leaving 12 bases unmatched. The CDR3 length is 16 residues. The CDR3 loop is CASSTRGQGDFYGYTF. CDR3 nucleotide sequence: TGTGCCAGTAGTACCCGAGGACAGGGCGACTTTTATGGCTACACCTTC.

The V and J genes are TRBV19 and TRBJ1-5; 8 bases are a match to TRBD1. CDR1 is LNHDA, CDR2 SQIVND, per germline (reference sequence). There are 14 residues in the CDR3. V gave up 6 bases and J gave up 7 bases; unmatched junction bases: 8. The CDR3 reads CASREGTGDQPQHF. For the CDR3, the DNA is TGTGCCAGTAGGGAAGGGACAGGCGACCAGCCCCAGCATTTT. Drawing the rest from reference TRBV19 and TRBJ1-5, the complete variable domain is DGGITQSPKYLFRKEGQNVTLSCEQNLNHDAMYWYRQDPGQGLRLIYYSQIVNDFQKGDIAEGYSVSREKKESFPLTVTSAQKNPTAFYLCASREGTGDQPQHFGDGTRLSIL.

As for this clone: The sample carries other DNA sequences with the same CDR3. The chain links TRBV5-4 to TRBJ2-7, with D tentatively TRBD1 (5 bases). Trimming took off 0 bases at V and 6 bases at J, with 13 bases between the two ends. The CDR3 runs to 14 residues. The germline V gene encodes CDR1 SGHNT and CDR2 YYREEE (reference sequence). CDR3 in amino acids: CASSLAGFSSEQYF. Here the CDR3 DNA reads TGTGCCAGCAGCTTGGCAGGGTTTTCAAGCGAGCAGTACTTC.

V usage is TRBV7-6 and J usage is TRBJ2-3; 12 bases are a match to TRBD2. V was pared by 3 bases and J by 2 bases, with 6 bases of the junction left unmatched. Germline V gene sequence: CDR1 SGHVS, CDR2 FNYEAQ. CDR3 length equals 17 residues. The CDR3 bases are TGTGCCAGCAGCTTGGCGGGGACTAGCGGGCTCACAGATACGCAGTATTTT. The encoded protein is CASSLAGTSGLTDTQYF.

This clone was found once. The V and J genes are TRBV19 and TRBJ2-1; 9 positions agree with TRBD2. Per germline, CDR1 LNHDA and CDR2 SQIVND (reference sequence). The CDR3 length is 15 residues. Trimming at V came to 7 bases and at J to 7 bases, leaving 11 bases not matched to a gene. CDR3 bases: TGTGCCAGTAATACCGAAATAAGCGGGAGGAATGAGCAGTTCTTC. It yields the protein CASNTEISGRNEQFF. The entire variable domain, with the rest obtained from reference TRBV19 and TRBJ2-1, is as follows: DGGITQSPKYLFRKEGQNVTLSCEQNLNHDAMYWYRQDPGQGLRLIYYSQIVNDFQKGDIAEGYSVSREKKESFPLTVTSAQKNPTAFYLCASNTEISGRNEQFFGPGTRLTVL.

This chain joins TRBV25-1 and TRBJ2-7; 8 bases align to TRBD1. The V and J ends lost 6 bases and 1 base, in that order; junction bases with no gene match: 2. Germline values: CDR1 MGHDK, CDR2 SYGVNS. The CDR3 runs 13 residues. The CDR3: CASRTGGSYEQYF. CDR3 sequence (DNA): TGTGCCAGCAGAACAGGGGGGTCCTACGAGCAGTACTTC.

The V and J genes are TRBV7-3 and TRBJ2-5; tentatively, D is TRBD2 (6 bases). V dropped 2 bases and J dropped 5 bases, with 9 bases sitting between them. The CDR3 is 13 residues long. Germline V CDR1 and CDR2: SGHTA, FQGTGA. The CDR3 region has the DNA TGTGCCAGCAGCTTAGGGGGGATGGAGACCCAGTACTTC. As protein: CASSLGGMETQYF. The full variable domain, its missing parts supplied by reference TRBV7-3 and TRBJ2-5, is GAGVSQTPSNKVTEKGKYVELRCDPISGHTALYWYRQSLGQGPEFLIYFQGTGAADDSGLPNDRFFAVRPEGSVSTLKIQRTERGDSAVYLCASSLGGMETQYFGPGTRLLVL.

V usage is TRBV28 and J usage is TRBJ2-7; TRBD2 matches at 7 bases. This CDR3 spans 14 amino acids. Losses at the gene ends were 3 bases for V and 4 bases for J; bases not matched to a gene: 6. Per germline, CDR1 MDHEN and CDR2 SYDVKM. CDR3 sequence (DNA): TGTGCCAGCAGTTTTTCGGGTAGCGGGTACGAGCAGTACTTC. It encodes CASSFSGSGYEQYF.

The chain recombines TRBV18 with TRBJ2-5, with TRBD2 identical over 8 bases. This CDR3 contains 14 residues. Germline lookup yields CDR1 KGHSH and CDR2 LQKENI. V lost 0 bases to trimming and J lost 4 bases; unmatched junction nucleotides: 1. The chain's CDR3 is CASSPPAGGETQYF. DNA of the CDR3: TGTGCCAGCTCACCACCGGCGGGAGGAGAGACCCAGTACTTC.

The genes are TRBV18 and TRBJ1-2; 8 bases are shared with TRBD1. The germline V gene has CDR1 KGHSH and CDR2 LQKENI. After removal of 1 base from V and 4 bases from J, the junction contained 8 bases not matched to a gene. The CDR3 has 16 residues. CDR3 coding DNA: TGTGCCAGCTCACCACTACTGGGACAGGATGGCTATGGCTACACCTTC. Protein sequence: CASSPLLGQDGYGYTF. Full variable domain (rest looked up from reference TRBV18 and TRBJ1-2): NAGVMQNPRHLVRRRGQEARLRCSPMKGHSHVYWYRQLPEEGLKFMVYLQKENIIDESGMPKERFSAEFPKEGPSILRIQQVVRGDSAAYFCASSPLLGQDGYGYTFGSGTRLTVV.

The rearrangement joins TRBV19 to TRBJ2-5; D may be TRBD1 (7 bases). This CDR3 comprises 15 residues. The germline gives CDR1 LNHDA, CDR2 SQIVND (reference sequence). Deletions cut 4 bases from V and 2 bases from J, with 14 bases between. The chain's CDR3 is CASSTTSGGQETQYF. The CDR3 nucleotides read TGTGCCAGTAGTACAACTTCAGGGGGGCAAGAGACCCAGTACTTC.

This rearrangement joins TRBV5-1 to TRBJ2-1; TRBD1 matches 10 bases. The CDR3 is 17 residues long. After removal of 4 bases from V and 0 bases from J, the junction contained 7 bases not matched to a gene. CDR1 is SGHRS, CDR2 YFSETQ, per germline. The chain's CDR3 is CASSGGQGILSYNEQFF. Here the CDR3 DNA reads TGCGCCAGCAGCGGGGGACAGGGGATCCTCTCCTACAATGAGCAGTTCTTC.

This clone has a handful of counts. This CDR3 reads CASSERGQVRVGQYF. CDR3 coding DNA: TGTGCCAGCAGTGAAAGAGGACAGGTCCGGGTAGGGCAGTACTTC. V and J are TRBV6-1 and TRBJ2-7, with 7 nucleotides matching TRBD1. With V trimmed by 2 bases and J by 9 bases, 13 bases remained unmatched. CDR3 length: 15 residues. Germline-derived CDR1 and CDR2 are MNHNS and SASEGT.

The chain employs TRBV4-1 and TRBJ1-5, with 10 bases matching TRBD1. The ends lost 2 bases at V and 0 bases at J; junction bases unmatched: 10. Germline V gene sequence: CDR1 MGHRA, CDR2 YSYEKL. The CDR3 runs to 19 residues. CDR3 amino acids: CASSQHPGQGLGSNQPQHF. The CDR3 coding sequence is TGCGCCAGCAGCCAACACCCGGGACAGGGGTTAGGTAGCAATCAGCCCCAGCATTTT.

This sequence joins TRBV27 and TRBJ2-7, with D unclear. From germline, CDR1 is MNHEY and CDR2 SMNVEV (reference sequence). V was cut by 5 bases and J by 2 bases, with 4 bases left in between. This CDR3 is 11 amino acids long. The DNA of the CDR3 is TGTGCCAGCAGTACTCCCTACGAGCAGTACTTC. Its protein product is CASSTPYEQYF.

This clone was picked up a small number of times. The V and J genes are TRBV5-1 and TRBJ1-2; D remains ambiguous. With 3 bases removed from V and 8 bases from J, the gap between germline ends came to 17 bases. The germline V gene has CDR1 SGHRS and CDR2 YFSETQ. This CDR3 has 14 amino acids. In nucleotides, the CDR3 is TGCGCCAGCAGCTCCGCGGGCCCAGTGGGAGGCTACACCTTC. Translating it yields CASSSAGPVGGYTF.

The V and J genes are TRBV30 and TRBJ1-2; possible D gene TRBD1, 5 bases. The CDR3 extends over 14 amino acids. V lost 8 bases and J 4 bases, leaving 20 bases between the germline ends. Germline CDR1 is GTSNPN and CDR2 is SVGIG (reference sequence). Here the CDR3 DNA reads TGTGCCGGTGACAGCGAGAAGAGATTCTATGGCTACACCTTC. Protein product: CAGDSEKRFYGYTF.

This clone has only one observation. The chain uses TRBV7-9 and TRBJ2-5; 14 positions match TRBD2. After removal of 4 bases from V and 4 bases from J, the junction contained 14 bases not matched to a gene. The CDR3 totals 19 residues. Per germline, CDR1 SEHNR and CDR2 FQNEAQ (reference sequence). The CDR3 here is CASSSTIGLAGGQTETQYF. CDR3 nucleotide sequence: TGTGCCAGCAGCTCAACCATTGGACTAGCGGGGGGCCAAACAGAGACCCAGTACTTC.